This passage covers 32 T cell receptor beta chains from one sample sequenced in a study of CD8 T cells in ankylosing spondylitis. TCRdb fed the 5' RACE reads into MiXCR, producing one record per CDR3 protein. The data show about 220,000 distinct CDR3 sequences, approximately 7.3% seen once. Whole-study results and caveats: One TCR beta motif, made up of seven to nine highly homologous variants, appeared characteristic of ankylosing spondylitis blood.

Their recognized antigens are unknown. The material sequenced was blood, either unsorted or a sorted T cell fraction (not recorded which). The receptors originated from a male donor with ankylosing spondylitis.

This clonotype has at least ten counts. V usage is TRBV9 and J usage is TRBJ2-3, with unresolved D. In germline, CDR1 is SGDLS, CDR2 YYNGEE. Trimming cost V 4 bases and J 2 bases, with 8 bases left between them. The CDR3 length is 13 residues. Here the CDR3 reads CASSYDLTDTQYF. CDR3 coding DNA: TGTGCCAGCAGCTACGACCTCACAGATACGCAGTATTTT.

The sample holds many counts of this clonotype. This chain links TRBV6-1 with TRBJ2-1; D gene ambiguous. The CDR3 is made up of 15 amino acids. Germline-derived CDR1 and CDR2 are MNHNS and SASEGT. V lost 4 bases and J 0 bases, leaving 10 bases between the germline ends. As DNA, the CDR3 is TGTGCCAGCAGTGTAGCTAGGAGCTCCTACAATGAGCAGTTCTTC. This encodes CASSVARSSYNEQFF.

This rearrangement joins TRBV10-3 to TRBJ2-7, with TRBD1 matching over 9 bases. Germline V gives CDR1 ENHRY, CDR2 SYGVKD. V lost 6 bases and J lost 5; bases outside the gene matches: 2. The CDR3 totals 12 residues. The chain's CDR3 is CAISGTGNEQYF. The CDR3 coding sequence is TGTGCCATCAGCGGGACAGGGAACGAGCAGTACTTC.

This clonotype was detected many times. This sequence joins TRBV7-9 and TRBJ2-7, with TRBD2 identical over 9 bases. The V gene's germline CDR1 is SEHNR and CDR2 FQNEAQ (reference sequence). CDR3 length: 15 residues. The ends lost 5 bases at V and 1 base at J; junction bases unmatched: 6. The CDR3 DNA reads TGTGCCAGCAGCAAGAATAGCGGGAGATCCTACGAGCAGTACTTC. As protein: CASSKNSGRSYEQYF. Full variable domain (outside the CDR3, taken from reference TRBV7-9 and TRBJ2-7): DTGVSQNPRHKITKRGQNVTFRCDPISEHNRLYWYRQTLGQGPEFLTYFQNEAQLEKSRLLSDRFSAERPKGSFSTLEIQRTEQGDSAMYLCASSKNSGRSYEQYFGPGTRLTVT.

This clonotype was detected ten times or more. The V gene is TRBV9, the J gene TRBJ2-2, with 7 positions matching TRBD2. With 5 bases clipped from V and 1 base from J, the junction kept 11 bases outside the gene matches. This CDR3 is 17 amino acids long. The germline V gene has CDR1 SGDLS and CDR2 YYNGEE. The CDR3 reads CASRDSLTGGNTGELFF. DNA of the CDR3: TGTGCCAGCAGGGACTCGCTGACGGGAGGGAACACCGGGGAGCTGTTTTTT. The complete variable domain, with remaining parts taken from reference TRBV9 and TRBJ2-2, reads DSGVTQTPKHLITATGQRVTLRCSPRSGDLSVYWYQQSLDQGLQFLIQYYNGEERAKGNILERFSAQQFPDLHSELNLSSLELGDSALYFCASRDSLTGGNTGELFFGEGSRLTVL.

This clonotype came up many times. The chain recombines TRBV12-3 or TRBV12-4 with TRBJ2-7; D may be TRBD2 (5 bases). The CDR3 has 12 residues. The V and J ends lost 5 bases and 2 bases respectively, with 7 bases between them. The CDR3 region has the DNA TGTGCCAGCAGTATCGGGGCCTACGAGCAGTACTTC. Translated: CASSIGAYEQYF.

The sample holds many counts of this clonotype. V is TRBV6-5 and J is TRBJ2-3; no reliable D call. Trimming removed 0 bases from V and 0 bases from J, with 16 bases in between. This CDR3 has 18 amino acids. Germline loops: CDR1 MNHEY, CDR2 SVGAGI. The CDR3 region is CASSYSIHTGPSTDTQYF. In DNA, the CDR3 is TGTGCCAGCAGTTACTCGATACATACCGGTCCTAGCACAGATACGCAGTATTTT.

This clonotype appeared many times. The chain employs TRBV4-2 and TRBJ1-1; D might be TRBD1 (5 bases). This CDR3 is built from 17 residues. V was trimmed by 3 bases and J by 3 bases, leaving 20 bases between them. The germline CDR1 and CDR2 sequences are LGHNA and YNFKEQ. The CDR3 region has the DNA TGTGCCAGCAGCCAGCGGGACCGTAGCTACGTGGACACTGAAGCTTTCTTT. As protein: CASSQRDRSYVDTEAFF.

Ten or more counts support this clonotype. CDR3: CASSLPQGANYGYTF. CDR3 nucleotide sequence: TGTGCCAGCAGCTTACCACAGGGGGCTAACTATGGCTACACCTTC. This chain uses TRBV7-2 with TRBJ1-2, with 8 bases matching TRBD1. The germline V gene encodes CDR1 SGHTA and CDR2 FQGNSA. This CDR3 spans 15 amino acids. Germline trimming cut 2 bases from V and 0 bases from J; bases unmatched to any gene: 2. The full variable domain, in which reference TRBV7-2 and TRBJ1-2 provide the parts outside the CDR3, is GAGVSQSPSNKVTEKGKDVELRCDPISGHTALYWYRQSLGQGLEFLIYFQGNSAPDKSGLPSDRFSAERTGGSVSTLTIQRTQQEDSAVYLCASSLPQGANYGYTFGSGTRLTVV.

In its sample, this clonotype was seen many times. For the CDR3, the DNA is TGTGCCAGCAGCTTAGTCTCGACAGATGATGGCTACACCTTC. This translates into CASSLVSTDDGYTF. The chain combines TRBV7-2 with TRBJ1-2, with D possibly being TRBD1 (5 bases). Trimming pared 1 base from V and 6 bases from J, leaving 12 bases between. Germline lookup yields CDR1 SGHTA and CDR2 FQGNSA. The CDR3 contains 14 residues.

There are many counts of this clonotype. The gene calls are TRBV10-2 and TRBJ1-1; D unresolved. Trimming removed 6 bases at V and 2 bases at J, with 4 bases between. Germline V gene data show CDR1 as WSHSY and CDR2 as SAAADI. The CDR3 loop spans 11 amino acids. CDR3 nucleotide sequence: TGCGCCAGCAGGTATAACACTGAAGCTTTCTTT. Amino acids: CASRYNTEAFF.

CDR3 sequence: CASSLGTDRYEQYF. CDR3 nucleotides: TGTGCCAGCAGCTTGGGGACGGACCGCTACGAGCAGTACTTC. V usage is TRBV11-2 and J usage is TRBJ2-7; D tentatively fits TRBD1 or TRBD2 (5 bases each). Germline assignment: CDR1 SGHAT and CDR2 FQNNGV. This CDR3 has 14 residues. V was cut by 3 bases and J by 3 bases, with 12 bases left in between.

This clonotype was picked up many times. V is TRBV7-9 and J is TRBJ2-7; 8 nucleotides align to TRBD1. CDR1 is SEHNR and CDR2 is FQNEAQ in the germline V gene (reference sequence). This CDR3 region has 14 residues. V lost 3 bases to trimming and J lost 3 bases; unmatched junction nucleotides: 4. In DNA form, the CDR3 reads TGTGCCAGCAGCTTGGTCGGACAGGGCTACGAGCAGTACTTC. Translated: CASSLVGQGYEQYF.

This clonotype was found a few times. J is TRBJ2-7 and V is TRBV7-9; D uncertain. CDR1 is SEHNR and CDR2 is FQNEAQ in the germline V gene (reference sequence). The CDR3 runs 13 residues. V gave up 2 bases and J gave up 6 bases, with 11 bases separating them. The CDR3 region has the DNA TGTGCCAGCAGCTTACCCTCCTCCATCGAGCAGTACTTC. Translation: CASSLPSSIEQYF.

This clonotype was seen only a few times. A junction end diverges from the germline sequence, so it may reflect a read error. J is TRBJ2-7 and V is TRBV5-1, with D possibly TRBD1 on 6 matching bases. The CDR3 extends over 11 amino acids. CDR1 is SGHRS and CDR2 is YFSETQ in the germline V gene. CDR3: CASGFGQEQYF. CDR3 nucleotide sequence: TGCGCCAGCGGCTTTGGACAGGAGCAGTACTTC.

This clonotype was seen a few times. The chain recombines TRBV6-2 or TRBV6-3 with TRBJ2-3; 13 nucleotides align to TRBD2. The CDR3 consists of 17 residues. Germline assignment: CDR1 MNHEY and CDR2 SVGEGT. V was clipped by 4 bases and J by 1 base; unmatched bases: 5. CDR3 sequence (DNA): TGTGCCAGCAGTTTCCTCGGACTAGCGGGGGGCACAGATACGCAGTATTTT. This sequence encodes CASSFLGLAGGTDTQYF.

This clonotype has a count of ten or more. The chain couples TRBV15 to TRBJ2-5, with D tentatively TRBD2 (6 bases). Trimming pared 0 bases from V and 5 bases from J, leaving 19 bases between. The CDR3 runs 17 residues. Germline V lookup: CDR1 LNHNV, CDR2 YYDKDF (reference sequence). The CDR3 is CATSRDHLGLSAETQYF. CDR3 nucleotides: TGTGCCACCAGCAGAGACCACCTCGGACTATCCGCGGAGACCCAGTACTTC.

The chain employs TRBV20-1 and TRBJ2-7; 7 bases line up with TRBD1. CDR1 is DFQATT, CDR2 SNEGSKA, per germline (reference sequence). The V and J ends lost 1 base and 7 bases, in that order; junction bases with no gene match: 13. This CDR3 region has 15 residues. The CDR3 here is CSARVRAGGPGEQYF. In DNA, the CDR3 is TGCAGTGCTAGAGTACGAGCAGGGGGTCCGGGGGAGCAGTACTTC.

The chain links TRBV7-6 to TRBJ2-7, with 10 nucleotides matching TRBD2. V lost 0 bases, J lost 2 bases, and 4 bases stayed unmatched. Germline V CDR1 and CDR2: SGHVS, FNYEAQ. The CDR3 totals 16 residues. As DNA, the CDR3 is TGTGCCAGCAGCTTAGCGAGGCTAGCGGGGGCCTACGAGCAGTACTTC. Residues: CASSLARLAGAYEQYF.

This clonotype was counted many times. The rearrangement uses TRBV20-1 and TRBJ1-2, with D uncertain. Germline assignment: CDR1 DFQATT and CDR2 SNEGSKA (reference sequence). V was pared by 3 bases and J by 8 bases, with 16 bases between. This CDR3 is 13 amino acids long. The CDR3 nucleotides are TGCAGTGCTAGGGCACCGGGCTTCCAGGGCTACACCTTC. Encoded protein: CSARAPGFQGYTF.

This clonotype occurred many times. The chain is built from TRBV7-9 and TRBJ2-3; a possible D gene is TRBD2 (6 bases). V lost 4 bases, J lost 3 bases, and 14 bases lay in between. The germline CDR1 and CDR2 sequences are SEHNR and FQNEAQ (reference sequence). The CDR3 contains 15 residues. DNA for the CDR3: TGTGCCAGCAGCTCCTCAAGTGGGGGGACAGATACGCAGTATTTT. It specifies CASSSSSGGTDTQYF.

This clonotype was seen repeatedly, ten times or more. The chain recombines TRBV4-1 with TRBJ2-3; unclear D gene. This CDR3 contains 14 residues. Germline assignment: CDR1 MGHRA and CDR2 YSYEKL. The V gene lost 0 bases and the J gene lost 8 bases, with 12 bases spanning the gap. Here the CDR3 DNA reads TGCGCCAGCAGCCAAGATGATCGGATCAGTACGCAGTATTTT. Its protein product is CASSQDDRISTQYF.

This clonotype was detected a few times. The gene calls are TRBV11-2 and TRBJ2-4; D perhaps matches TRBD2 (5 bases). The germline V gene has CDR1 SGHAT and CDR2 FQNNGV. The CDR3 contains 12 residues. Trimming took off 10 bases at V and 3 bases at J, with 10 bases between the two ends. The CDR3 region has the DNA TGTGCCACCGAGGGTGGCAAAAACATTCAGTACTTC. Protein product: CATEGGKNIQYF.

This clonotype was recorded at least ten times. CDR3 in amino acids: CASTGGTSTDTQYF. CDR3 coding DNA: TGTGCCAGCACCGGGGGGACTAGCACAGATACGCAGTATTTT. The chain links TRBV12-3 or TRBV12-4 to TRBJ2-3, with 7 bases fitting TRBD2. The CDR3 sequence is 14 residues long. J gave up 0 bases and V 7 bases, and 4 bases lay outside the gene matches.

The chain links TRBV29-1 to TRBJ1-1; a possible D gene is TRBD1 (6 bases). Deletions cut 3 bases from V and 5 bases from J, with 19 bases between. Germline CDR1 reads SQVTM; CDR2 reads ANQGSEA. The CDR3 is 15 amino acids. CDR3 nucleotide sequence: TGCAGCGTTGAGACCGGCCAGGGGCTCTGGACTGAAGCTTTCTTT. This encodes CSVETGQGLWTEAFF.

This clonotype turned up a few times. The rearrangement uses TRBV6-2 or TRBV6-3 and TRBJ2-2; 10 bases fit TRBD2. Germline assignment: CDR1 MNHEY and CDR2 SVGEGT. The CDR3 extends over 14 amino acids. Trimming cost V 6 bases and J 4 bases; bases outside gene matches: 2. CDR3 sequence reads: CASRAGGVTGELFF. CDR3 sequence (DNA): TGTGCCAGCAGAGCGGGGGGGGTCACCGGGGAGCTGTTTTTT.

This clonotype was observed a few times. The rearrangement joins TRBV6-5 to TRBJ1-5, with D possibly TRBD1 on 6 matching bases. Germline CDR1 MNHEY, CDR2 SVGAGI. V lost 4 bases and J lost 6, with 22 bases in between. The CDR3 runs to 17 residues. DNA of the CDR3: TGTGCCAGCAGTTCCTCGGTGGGAAGGGGGGAGAGTCAGCCCCAGCATTTT. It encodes CASSSSVGRGESQPQHF.

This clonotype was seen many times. CDR3 amino acids: CSASALAGDTQYF. CDR3 DNA: TGCAGTGCCTCCGCGCTAGCTGGTGATACGCAGTATTTT. This rearrangement joins TRBV20-1 to TRBJ2-3, with D tentatively TRBD2 (5 bases). The germline gives CDR1 DFQATT, CDR2 SNEGSKA (reference sequence). CDR3 length equals 13 residues. Between the trimmed V and J ends, which lost 6 bases and 6 bases, there was a span of 16 bases.

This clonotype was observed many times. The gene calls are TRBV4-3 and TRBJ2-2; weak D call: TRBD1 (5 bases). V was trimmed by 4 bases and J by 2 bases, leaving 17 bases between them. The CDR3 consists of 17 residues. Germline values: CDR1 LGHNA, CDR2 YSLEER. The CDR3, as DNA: TGCGCCAGCAGCCTACCCCCGACTGACAGAAACACCGGGGAGCTGTTTTTT. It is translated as CASSLPPTDRNTGELFF.

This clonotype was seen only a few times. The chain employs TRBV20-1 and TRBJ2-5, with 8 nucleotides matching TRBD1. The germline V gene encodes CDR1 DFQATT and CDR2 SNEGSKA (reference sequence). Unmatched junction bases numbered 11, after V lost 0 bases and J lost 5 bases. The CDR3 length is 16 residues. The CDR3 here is CSARDVGQGTLETQYF. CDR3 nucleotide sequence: TGCAGTGCTAGAGACGTCGGACAGGGAACGTTGGAGACCCAGTACTTC.

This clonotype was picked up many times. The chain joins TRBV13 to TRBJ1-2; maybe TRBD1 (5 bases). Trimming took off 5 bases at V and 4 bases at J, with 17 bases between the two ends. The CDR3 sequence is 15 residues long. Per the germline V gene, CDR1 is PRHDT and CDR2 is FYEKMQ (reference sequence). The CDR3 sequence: CASSQPAGGPYGYTF. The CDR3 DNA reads TGTGCCAGCAGCCAACCTGCTGGGGGACCCTATGGCTACACCTTC.

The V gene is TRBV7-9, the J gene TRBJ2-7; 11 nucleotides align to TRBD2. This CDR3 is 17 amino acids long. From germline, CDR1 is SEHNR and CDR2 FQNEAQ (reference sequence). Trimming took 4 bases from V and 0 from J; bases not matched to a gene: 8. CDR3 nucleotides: TGTGCCAGCAGCTCGGGACTAGCGGAGATCTCCTCCTACGAGCAGTACTTC. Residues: CASSSGLAEISSYEQYF.